This TCR beta chain was captured by sequencing in a study of OX40 agonist ivuxolimab in advanced cancers. Study in general: Ivuxolimab is a fully human IgG2 antibody that activates OX40 (CD134). Findings and caveats of the study: In CD8+ T cells, expanded clones were on average more numerous than in CD4+.

CDR1 SGHNT and CDR2 YENEEA come from the germline V gene. The CDR3 totals 14 residues. Trimming pared 1 base from V and 5 bases from J, leaving 12 bases between. This clone has a single count. What it binds is not known. The method was immunoSEQ multiplex PCR; TCRdb's version includes in-frame clones alone and lacks a portion of them. Of some 94,000 clones in the sample, about 93% are singletons; the top ten hold 0.7% to 1%. This receptor was taken from an adult with an advanced solid tumor such as melanoma, head and neck, liver or kidney cancer. This rearrangement joins TRBV11-3 to TRBJ2-7; a possible D gene is TRBD2 (6 bases). The source was CD4+ or CD8+ T cells sorted from blood, collected in a trial of the OX40 agonist ivuxolimab. CDR3 loop: CASSLGLASDEQYF. CDR3 nucleotides: TGTGCCAGCAGCTTAGGTCTGGCTAGCGACGAGCAGTACTTC.